Below are 19 T cell receptor beta chains sequenced from a single sample in a study of shared clonotypes between healthy human individuals. As defined, naive CD8 cells were CD45RO-negative and positively selected for CCR7, with terminally differentiated effector memory CD45RA+ cells excluded. Repertoires were generated with immunoSEQ multiplex PCR, while TCRdb's copy carries only in-frame clones and drops some. Here the sample spans millions of clones, approximately 94% being singletons. Sequenced material: naive CD8+ T cells from PBMCs. The source of these receptors is a man aged 18 to 29 in good health. Some clones in this sample may be carry-over from other donors' samples.

J is TRBJ2-7 and V is TRBV7-9; D is perhaps TRBD2 (6 bases). Germline CDR1 SEHNR, CDR2 FQNEAQ (reference sequence). The V and J ends lost 5 bases and 2 bases respectively, with 16 bases between them. This CDR3 spans 15 amino acids. The DNA for the CDR3 is TGTGCCAGCAGCCCCACCCGGGGGTCTACCTACGAGCAGTACTTC. Protein sequence: CASSPTRGSTYEQYF.

This chain uses TRBV10-1 with TRBJ1-4; a weak D match, TRBD1 (6 bases). The CDR3 consists of 11 residues. In germline, CDR1 is WNHNN, CDR2 SYGVQD (reference sequence). The CDR3 loop is CVGGVGEKLFF. The CDR3, as DNA: TGCGTCGGGGGCGTAGGGGAAAAACTGTTTTTT.

V usage is TRBV7-2 and J usage is TRBJ1-4; D might be TRBD1 (6 bases). Germline V gene sequence: CDR1 SGHTA, CDR2 FQGNSA. This CDR3 comprises 15 residues. Trimming stripped 5 bases from V and 6 bases from J, with 16 bases between. The CDR3 is CASSKSGARDEKLFF. CDR3 coding DNA: TGTGCCAGCAGCAAGTCGGGGGCGCGGGATGAAAAACTGTTTTTT.

CDR3 sequence: CASSEAPQNIQETQYF. For the CDR3, the DNA is TGTGCCAGCAGTGAAGCGCCCCAGAATATCCAAGAGACCCAGTACTTC. The chain carries TRBV2 and TRBJ2-5; unclear D gene. Germline values: CDR1 SNHLY, CDR2 FYNNEI. V lost 0 bases and J 1 base, leaving 12 bases between the germline ends. The CDR3 spans 16 residues.

The chain recombines TRBV4-1 with TRBJ2-7; 7 bases are shared with TRBD1. Germline values: CDR1 MGHRA, CDR2 YSYEKL. V shed 0 bases, J shed 4 bases, and the junction held 6 bases outside the gene matches. The CDR3 is made up of 15 amino acids. CDR3 coding DNA: TGCGCCAGCAGCCAAGATAAGGGGACAGTATACGAGCAGTACTTC. The encoded protein is CASSQDKGTVYEQYF.

The chain recombines TRBV5-6 with TRBJ1-2; D remains ambiguous. Germline CDR1 and CDR2: SGHDT and YYEEEE. The CDR3 totals 19 residues. Trimming left V 4 bases short and J 0 bases short, with 25 bases between. The CDR3: CASSVLRETLRRANYGYTF. The DNA for the CDR3 is TGTGCCAGCAGCGTGCTCCGGGAGACCCTGAGACGAGCTAACTATGGCTACACCTTC. Variable domain in full (rest from reference TRBV5-6 and TRBJ1-2): DAGVTQSPTHLIKTRGQQVTLRCSPKSGHDTVSWYQQALGQGPQFIFQYYEEEERQRGNFPDRFSGHQFPNYSSELNVNALLLGDSALYLCASSVLRETLRRANYGYTFGSGTRLTVV.

The chain links TRBV27 to TRBJ2-7; TRBD1 aligns across 7 bases. The J segment lost 1 base and the V segment lost 3 bases, leaving 12 bases of the junction unmatched. Per the germline V gene, CDR1 is MNHEY and CDR2 is SMNVEV (reference sequence). This CDR3 has 17 amino acids. The CDR3 spells CASSFSPPGQPSYEQYF. CDR3 nucleotides: TGTGCCAGCAGTTTCTCTCCCCCGGGACAGCCTTCCTACGAGCAGTACTTC.

The genes are TRBV10-2 and TRBJ2-2; D is unresolved. The length of the CDR3 is 12 residues. Germline V lookup: CDR1 WSHSY, CDR2 SAAADI. The germline V and J ends were trimmed by 7 bases and 5 bases, with 8 bases remaining between them. The CDR3 coding sequence is TGCGCCAGCATTGTCGGGACCGGGGAGCTGTTTTTT. Translating gives CASIVGTGELFF.

This chain joins TRBV12-5 and TRBJ2-3, with 7 bases identical to TRBD2. CDR3 length equals 15 residues. The germline V gene encodes CDR1 LGHNT and CDR2 FRNRAP. The trim removed 1 base at V and 4 bases at J, leaving 5 bases unmatched. CDR3 protein: CASGLEGLVPDTQYF. The CDR3 DNA reads TGTGCTAGTGGTTTGGAAGGACTAGTCCCAGATACGCAGTATTTT.

The V gene is TRBV4-1, the J gene TRBJ2-7; 10 bases agree with TRBD1. The CDR3 runs to 15 residues. V was pared by 7 bases and J by 3 bases, with 9 bases of the junction left unmatched. CDR1 MGHRA and CDR2 YSYEKL come from the germline V gene. The CDR3 DNA is TGCGCCAGCACCCCGGGACAGGGGCTCGGCTACGAGCAGTACTTC. This codes for CASTPGQGLGYEQYF.

The chain links TRBV11-2 to TRBJ1-3; the match to TRBD1 covers 7 bases. This CDR3 is built from 15 residues. Trimming cost V 5 bases and J 3 bases; bases outside gene matches: 7. The germline V gene encodes CDR1 SGHAT and CDR2 FQNNGV. The CDR3 bases are TGTGCCAGCAGCCCAGACAGGGATTTTGGAAACACCATATATTTT. Amino acids: CASSPDRDFGNTIYF.

The chain couples TRBV9 to TRBJ2-2; D possibly corresponds to TRBD1 (5 bases). Germline V gene sequence: CDR1 SGDLS, CDR2 YYNGEE. CDR3 size: 14 residues. The V end lost 5 bases, the J end lost 0 bases, and 8 bases lay between the germline ends. CDR3 in amino acids: CASRVQANTGELFF. CDR3 DNA: TGTGCCAGCAGAGTACAGGCGAACACCGGGGAGCTGTTTTTT.

The rearrangement links TRBV9 to TRBJ2-7, with 8 nucleotides matching TRBD2. The CDR3 length is 14 residues. Germline trimming cut 3 bases from V and 5 bases from J; bases unmatched to any gene: 7. Germline-derived CDR1 and CDR2 are SGDLS and YYNGEE. In DNA form, the CDR3 reads TGTGCCAGCAGCGCGGGACTAGAGGGAAACGAGCAGTACTTC. This sequence encodes CASSAGLEGNEQYF. Drawing the rest from reference TRBV9 and TRBJ2-7, the complete variable domain is DSGVTQTPKHLITATGQRVTLRCSPRSGDLSVYWYQQSLDQGLQFLIQYYNGEERAKGNILERFSAQQFPDLHSELNLSSLELGDSALYFCASSAGLEGNEQYFGPGTRLTVT.

The rearrangement uses TRBV15 and TRBJ1-2, with a tentative D call TRBD1 (5 bases). The CDR3 runs to 14 residues. The V end lost 5 bases, the J end lost 0 bases, and 10 bases lay between the germline ends. The germline V gene encodes CDR1 LNHNV and CDR2 YYDKDF (reference sequence). This CDR3 is CATSGDFPNYGYTF. The DNA for the CDR3 is TGTGCCACCAGCGGGGACTTCCCTAACTATGGCTACACCTTC. The full variable domain, with the rest looked up from reference TRBV15 and TRBJ1-2, is DAMVIQNPRYQVTQFGKPVTLSCSQTLNHNVMYWYQQKSSQAPKLLFHYYDKDFNNEADTPDNFQSRRPNTSFCFLDIRSPGLGDTAMYLCATSGDFPNYGYTFGSGTRLTVV.

V gene TRBV7-2 combines with J gene TRBJ2-1; D uncertain. The CDR3 length is 14 residues. Germline V gives CDR1 SGHTA, CDR2 FQGNSA. Trimming pared 5 bases from V and 5 bases from J, leaving 13 bases between. CDR3 bases: TGTGCCAGCAGCCCATCGGGCGATCACAATGAGCAGTTCTTC. Protein sequence: CASSPSGDHNEQFF.

This rearrangement joins TRBV27 to TRBJ2-1; D remains ambiguous. The CDR3 spans 12 residues. In germline, CDR1 is MNHEY, CDR2 SMNVEV (reference sequence). V dropped 8 bases and J dropped 9 bases, with 14 bases sitting between them. The CDR3 loop is CASFNSATEQFF. Here the CDR3 DNA reads TGTGCCAGCTTTAACTCCGCCACTGAGCAGTTCTTC.

V gene TRBV27 combines with J gene TRBJ1-2; maybe TRBD1 (6 bases). V was pared by 0 bases and J by 6 bases, with 11 bases between. Germline V gene sequence: CDR1 MNHEY, CDR2 SMNVEV (reference sequence). The CDR3 is 14 amino acids. This chain's CDR3 is CASSLSKGGNGYTF. CDR3 nucleotides: TGTGCCAGCAGTTTATCAAAGGGGGGGAATGGCTACACCTTC.

This clone has just one count. In the same sample, other DNA sequences code for this CDR3. CDR3 in DNA: TGTGCCAGCAGTCTCGGAGGTTACAATGAGCAGTTCTTC. This translates into CASSLGGYNEQFF. V is TRBV27 and J is TRBJ2-1, with D possibly matching TRBD2 (5 bases). This CDR3 comprises 13 residues. Between the trimmed V and J ends, which lost 5 bases and 4 bases, there was a span of 9 bases. The germline CDR1 and CDR2 sequences are MNHEY and SMNVEV (reference sequence).

The chain has TRBV28 and TRBJ1-2; 10 bases align to TRBD1. The V segment lost 5 bases and the J segment 8 bases; nucleotides outside the gene matches: 11. The CDR3 loop spans 15 amino acids. From germline, CDR1 is MDHEN and CDR2 SYDVKM. The CDR3 DNA follows: TGTGCCAGCAGTCAGAATACCGGGACAGGGGTAGGCTACACCTTC. The encoded protein is CASSQNTGTGVGYTF.